These 30 T cell receptor beta chains share one sample of origin, sequenced in a study of T-cell memory formation after mild COVID-19. TCRdb ran MiXCR on the 5' RACE reads and lists one entry per CDR3 protein. The table has about 130,000 distinct CDR3 sequences, roughly 15% seen once. The sample taken for sequencing was PBMCs or a T cell subset sorted from them (not recorded which). The receptors were sampled from an adult woman who had mild COVID-19 (a few samples of this study predate the infection). Cell type and time point are not known.

The chain recombines TRBV20-1 with TRBJ2-1; D remains ambiguous. The CDR3 has 16 amino acids. With 0 bases removed from V and 3 bases from J, the gap between germline ends came to 15 bases. The V gene's germline CDR1 is DFQATT and CDR2 SNEGSKA (reference sequence). CDR3 DNA sequence: TGCAGTGCTAGAGATTCGCCGCCATCCCTCTACAATGAGCAGTTCTTC. This codes for CSARDSPPSLYNEQFF.

This clonotype has only a few counts. The rearrangement joins TRBV12-3 or TRBV12-4 to TRBJ2-1; the match to TRBD2 covers 12 bases. V was pared by 6 bases and J by 3 bases, with 0 bases of the junction left unmatched. The CDR3 runs 14 residues. The CDR3 coding sequence is TGTGCCAGCAGGGGACTAGCGGGCTACAATGAGCAGTTCTTC. It yields the protein CASRGLAGYNEQFF.

The chain links TRBV5-1 to TRBJ2-3, with D possibly called TRBD1 or TRBD2 (5 bases each). Germline V gene lookup returns CDR1 SGHRS and CDR2 YFSETQ. Trimming removed 2 bases at V and 0 bases at J, with 16 bases between. CDR3 length equals 17 residues. CDR3 sequence reads: CASSLAAGTLSTDTQYF. The CDR3 nucleotides read TGCGCCAGCAGCTTAGCGGCAGGGACCCTTAGCACAGATACGCAGTATTTT. Full variable domain (rest looked up from reference TRBV5-1 and TRBJ2-3): KAGVTQTPRYLIKTRGQQVTLSCSPISGHRSVSWYQQTPGQGLQFLFEYFSETQRNKGNFPGRFSGRQFSNSRSEMNVSTLELGDSALYLCASSLAAGTLSTDTQYFGPGTRLTVL.

This clonotype has just a few counts. J is TRBJ2-1 and V is TRBV19; 9 bases agree with TRBD2. Germline loops: CDR1 LNHDA, CDR2 SQIVND (reference sequence). After removal of 0 bases from V and 9 bases from J, the junction contained 3 bases not matched to a gene. The CDR3 extends over 14 amino acids. CDR3 nucleotide sequence: TGTGCCAGTAGTATAGAAGATAGCGGGGGTGAGCAGTTCTTC. It codes for CASSIEDSGGEQFF.

This clonotype was counted between two and nine times. V is TRBV7-9 and J is TRBJ1-1; 7 bases line up with TRBD1. The germline V gene encodes CDR1 SEHNR and CDR2 FQNEAQ (reference sequence). The CDR3 has 15 amino acids. V gave up 3 bases and J gave up 0 bases; unmatched junction bases: 4. Here the CDR3 reads CASSLGDRLNTEAFF. CDR3 nucleotides: TGTGCCAGCAGCTTGGGGGACAGACTGAACACTGAAGCTTTCTTT.

This chain uses TRBV7-9 with TRBJ2-7, with 10 nucleotides matching TRBD2. J lost 5 bases, V lost 4 bases, and 8 bases had no gene match. The germline gives CDR1 SEHNR, CDR2 FQNEAQ (reference sequence). There are 15 residues in the CDR3. CDR3 in DNA: TGTGCCAGCAGCTCCAGCGGGGGGGCGGGCCACGAGCAGTACTTC. This encodes CASSSSGGAGHEQYF.

This clonotype was picked up a small number of times. The CDR3 DNA follows: TGTGCCAGCAGTTTAAGGGCGAGCCAGCCCCAGCATTTT. Translating it yields CASSLRASQPQHF. V gene TRBV12-3 or TRBV12-4 combines with J gene TRBJ1-5; D not certain. The V gene lost 2 bases and the J gene lost 7 bases, with 9 bases spanning the gap. This CDR3 spans 13 amino acids.

The chain employs TRBV24-1 and TRBJ2-1; 16 nucleotides agree with TRBD2. The length of the CDR3 is 20 residues. Germline CDR1 and CDR2: KGHDR and SFDVKD. The trim removed 1 base at V and 0 bases at J, leaving 5 bases unmatched. This chain's CDR3 is CATSDLGTSGRAGSYNEQFF. For the CDR3, the DNA is TGTGCCACCAGTGATTTAGGGACTAGCGGGAGGGCTGGCTCCTACAATGAGCAGTTCTTC.

This clonotype occurred a few times. The rearrangement joins TRBV7-6 to TRBJ2-1; 8 nucleotides agree with TRBD1. The V gene's germline CDR1 is SGHVS and CDR2 FNYEAQ. The CDR3 has 15 amino acids. V dropped 6 bases and J dropped 2; count of bases not matched to a gene: 6. In DNA, the CDR3 is TGTGCCAGCAGGGCCGGGACAGGACCCTACAATGAGCAGTTCTTC. Translation gives CASRAGTGPYNEQFF.

V gene TRBV24-1 combines with J gene TRBJ1-2; a weak D match, TRBD1 (6 bases). The CDR3 has 14 amino acids. The V gene's germline CDR1 is KGHDR and CDR2 SFDVKD. The V end was cut by 4 bases, the J end by 8 bases, with 16 bases between. In nucleotides, the CDR3 is TGTGCCACCAGTGACCGAGGACAAGGGGGAGGCTACACCTTC. Translated: CATSDRGQGGGYTF.

The chain joins TRBV7-6 to TRBJ2-3, with 7 bases identical to TRBD2. The CDR3 contains 14 residues. The V and J ends lost 7 bases and 3 bases, in that order; junction bases with no gene match: 7. Germline CDR1 is SGHVS and CDR2 is FNYEAQ. DNA of the CDR3: TGTGCCAGCACCAGACTAGCCGGGACAGATACGCAGTATTTT. Its protein product is CASTRLAGTDTQYF.

This clonotype was observed a handful of times. J is TRBJ1-1 and V is TRBV20-1; D is perhaps TRBD1 (6 bases). V dropped 6 bases and J dropped 0 bases, with 14 bases sitting between them. CDR3 length: 14 residues. From germline, CDR1 is DFQATT and CDR2 SNEGSKA (reference sequence). The CDR3 DNA follows: TGCAGTGCGACGACAGGCCACATGAACACTGAAGCTTTCTTT. It translates to CSATTGHMNTEAFF.

The genes are TRBV5-1 and TRBJ1-1, with D perhaps matching TRBD1 (6 bases). This CDR3 spans 13 amino acids. Germline values: CDR1 SGHRS, CDR2 YFSETQ. Trimming pared 2 bases from V and 1 base from J, leaving 6 bases between. CDR3 amino acids: CASSFRGNTEAFF. The CDR3 coding sequence is TGCGCCAGCAGCTTCAGGGGGAACACTGAAGCTTTCTTT.

This rearrangement joins TRBV5-5 to TRBJ2-4; tentatively, D is TRBD1 (6 bases). Germline V gene lookup returns CDR1 SGHKS and CDR2 YYEKEE (reference sequence). The length of the CDR3 is 15 residues. V dropped 2 bases and J dropped 7 bases, with 16 bases sitting between them. The CDR3 sequence: CASSLRFKQGNIQYF. The CDR3 DNA is TGTGCCAGCAGCTTACGTTTCAAGCAGGGGAACATTCAGTACTTC.

The chain carries TRBV7-2 and TRBJ2-7, with D tentatively TRBD2 (5 bases). CDR1 and CDR2 from the germline V gene are SGHTA and FQGNSA. Trimming left V 4 bases short and J 6 bases short, with 10 bases between. This CDR3 is 12 amino acids long. DNA for the CDR3: TGTGCCAGCAGCTCAGCGGTTAGCGAGCAGTACTTC. Translating gives CASSSAVSEQYF.

The genes are TRBV7-2 and TRBJ2-5; D is unclear. The ends were cut back, 4 bases at V and 5 bases at J, with 17 bases in the middle. Germline loops: CDR1 SGHTA, CDR2 FQGNSA. The length of the CDR3 is 15 residues. The CDR3 region is CASSSSTGRRETQYF. The CDR3 DNA follows: TGTGCCAGCAGCTCATCCACTGGACGACGGGAGACCCAGTACTTC.

A few counts support this clonotype. The genes are TRBV14 and TRBJ1-2, with 7 bases identical to TRBD1. The CDR3 contains 14 residues. Germline V gives CDR1 SGHDN, CDR2 FVKESK. Unmatched junction bases numbered 7, after V lost 1 base and J lost 8 bases. CDR3 bases: TGTGCCAGCAGCCAAGTCGTAACAGGGGCCGGCTACACCTTC. Its translation: CASSQVVTGAGYTF.

This clonotype was detected only a few times. Here the CDR3 reads CAISEDRDSYEQYF. CDR3 DNA sequence: TGTGCCATCAGTGAAGACAGGGACTCCTACGAGCAGTACTTC. The V and J genes are TRBV10-3 and TRBJ2-7; 7 nucleotides match TRBD1. Germline V gene data show CDR1 as ENHRY and CDR2 as SYGVKD. J lost 0 bases, V lost 3 bases, and 2 bases had no gene match. This CDR3 spans 14 amino acids.

The table lists this clonotype with a few counts. J is TRBJ2-1 and V is TRBV28; 9 nucleotides agree with TRBD2. The V gene's germline CDR1 is MDHEN and CDR2 SYDVKM. CDR3 length equals 16 residues. With 5 bases clipped from V and 5 bases from J, the junction kept 10 bases outside the gene matches. The CDR3 here is CASSRREGLVDNEQFF. In DNA form, the CDR3 reads TGTGCCAGCAGTCGGCGGGAGGGCCTCGTAGACAATGAGCAGTTCTTC.

In DNA form, the CDR3 reads TGTGCCAGCAGCCCTAACTGGGAGCAGACCCAGTACTTC. Its translation is CASSPNWEQTQYF. This rearrangement joins TRBV6-6 to TRBJ2-5; TRBD2 is a possible D gene (5 bases). Between the trimmed V and J ends, which lost 6 bases and 6 bases, there was a span of 14 bases. Per germline, CDR1 MNHNY and CDR2 SVGAGI (reference sequence). There are 13 residues in the CDR3.

This clonotype was picked up many times. The chain has TRBV7-9 and TRBJ2-7; D is unclear. The V end lost 2 bases, the J end lost 7 bases, and 12 bases lay between the germline ends. The CDR3 totals 13 residues. The germline gives CDR1 SEHNR, CDR2 FQNEAQ (reference sequence). The CDR3 DNA is TGTGCCAGCAGCTTATCGGCGGATTATGAGCAGTACTTC. Its protein is CASSLSADYEQYF.

V gene TRBV29-1 combines with J gene TRBJ1-2, with TRBD1 matching over 7 bases. The CDR3 extends over 13 amino acids. The V gene end was trimmed by 4 bases and the J gene end by 8 bases; junction bases not matched to a gene: 10. Germline V gene sequence: CDR1 SQVTM, CDR2 ANQGSEA. The CDR3, as DNA: TGCAGCGTTGGGGCAGGGGGGATGAGGGGCTACACCTTC. This encodes CSVGAGGMRGYTF. Full variable domain (remainder filled in from reference TRBV29-1 and TRBJ1-2): SAVISQKPSRDICQRGTSLTIQCQVDSQVTMMFWYRQQPGQSLTLIATANQGSEATYESGFVIDKFPISRPNLTFSTLTVSNMSPEDSSIYLCSVGAGGMRGYTFGSGTRLTVV.

This clonotype was detected only a few times. The genes are TRBV4-1 and TRBJ1-1, with D possibly TRBD1 on 5 matching bases. CDR3 size: 14 residues. Germline CDR1 and CDR2: MGHRA and YSYEKL. V was clipped by 2 bases and J by 4 bases, with 11 bases between them. CDR3 sequence reads: CASSQPKRGTEAFF. As DNA, the CDR3 is TGCGCCAGCAGCCAACCCAAAAGGGGCACTGAAGCTTTCTTT.

The chain carries TRBV5-1 and TRBJ2-1; unclear D gene. Germline V lookup: CDR1 SGHRS, CDR2 YFSETQ. The CDR3 has 15 residues. V gave up 1 base and J gave up 0 bases, with 8 bases separating them. The CDR3 spells CASSLQVLSYNEQFF. CDR3 in DNA: TGCGCCAGCAGCTTGCAAGTCCTCTCCTACAATGAGCAGTTCTTC.

This clonotype showed up just a few times. The chain recombines TRBV13 with TRBJ2-1; the match to TRBD2 covers 10 bases. V was clipped by 3 bases and J by 4 bases; unmatched bases: 3. The CDR3 runs 15 residues. Per germline, CDR1 PRHDT and CDR2 FYEKMQ (reference sequence). The CDR3 DNA follows: TGTGCCAGCAGCTTTGGGACTAGCGTTTACAATGAGCAGTTCTTC. Protein product: CASSFGTSVYNEQFF. The full variable domain, completed using reference TRBV13 and TRBJ2-1, is AAGVIQSPRHLIKEKRETATLKCYPIPRHDTVYWYQQGPGQDPQFLISFYEKMQSDKGSIPDRFSAQQFSDYHSELNMSSLELGDSALYFCASSFGTSVYNEQFFGPGTRLTVL.

The chain recombines TRBV4-3 with TRBJ1-4; D possibly corresponds to TRBD1 (5 bases). This CDR3 has 15 amino acids. CDR1 is LGHNA, CDR2 YSLEER, per germline. The V and J ends lost 3 bases and 5 bases respectively, with 13 bases between them. The CDR3 here is CASSHRGSLNEKLFF. CDR3 in DNA: TGCGCCAGCAGCCATAGGGGCAGCTTAAATGAAAAACTGTTTTTT.

The chain recombines TRBV6-1 with TRBJ2-1; D call uncertain. V lost 8 bases to trimming and J lost 5 bases, with 10 bases between them. The CDR3 is 12 amino acids. Germline V gene sequence: CDR1 MNHNS, CDR2 SASEGT. In DNA form, the CDR3 reads TGTGCCAGCTCCATGGCGAACAATGAGCAGTTCTTC. This translates into CASSMANNEQFF.

This clonotype was found many times. The gene calls are TRBV4-1 and TRBJ2-3; D may be TRBD1 (5 bases). The CDR3 extends over 17 amino acids. Germline V gives CDR1 MGHRA, CDR2 YSYEKL. Trimming shortened V by 2 bases and J by 2 bases, and 17 bases separated the two germline ends. The CDR3 DNA reads as TGCGCCAGCAGCCAAAGAGTCGTGGGGCCGAACACAGATACGCAGTATTTT. This codes for CASSQRVVGPNTDTQYF.

The rearrangement links TRBV12-3 or TRBV12-4 to TRBJ2-1; 14 bases line up with TRBD2. Unmatched junction bases numbered 9, after V lost 6 bases and J lost 8 bases. CDR3 size: 16 residues. CDR3 sequence reads: CASSPGTSGGGDEQFF. The CDR3 coding sequence is TGTGCCAGCAGCCCCGGGACTAGCGGGGGAGGGGATGAGCAGTTCTTC.

This clonotype was detected a few times. This chain connects TRBV24-1 to TRBJ2-1, with 8 bases identical to TRBD2. Germline values: CDR1 KGHDR, CDR2 SFDVKD. The CDR3 is 15 residues long. The J segment lost 3 bases and the V segment lost 5 bases, leaving 5 bases of the junction unmatched. CDR3 bases: TGTGCCACCAGTGTCCCGCGGGGGGTCTACAATGAGCAGTTCTTC. It is translated as CATSVPRGVYNEQFF.